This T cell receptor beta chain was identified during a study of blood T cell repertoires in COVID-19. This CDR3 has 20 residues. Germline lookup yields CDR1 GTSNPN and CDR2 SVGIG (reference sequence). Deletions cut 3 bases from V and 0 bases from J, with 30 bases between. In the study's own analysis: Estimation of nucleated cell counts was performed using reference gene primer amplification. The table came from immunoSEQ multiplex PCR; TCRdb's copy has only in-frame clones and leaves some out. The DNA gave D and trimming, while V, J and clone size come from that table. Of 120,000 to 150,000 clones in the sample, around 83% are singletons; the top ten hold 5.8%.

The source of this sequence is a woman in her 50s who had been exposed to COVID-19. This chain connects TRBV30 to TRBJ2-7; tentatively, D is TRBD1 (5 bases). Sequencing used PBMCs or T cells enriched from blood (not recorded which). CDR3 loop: CAWRRPMVGWGTDLSYEQYF. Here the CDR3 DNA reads TGTGCCTGGAGGCGGCCAATGGTTGGGTGGGGCACCGACCTCTCCTACGAGCAGTACTTC. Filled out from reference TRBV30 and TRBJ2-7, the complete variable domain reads SQTIHQWPATLVQPVGSPLSLECTVEGTSNPNLYWYRQAAGRGLQLLFYSVGIGQISSEVPQNLSASRPQDRQFILSSKKLLLSDSGFYLCAWRRPMVGWGTDLSYEQYFGPGTRLTVT.